This T cell receptor (beta chain) was recovered during a study of T-cell reconstitution after alpha-beta-depleted transplantation in children. TCRbeta library preparation incorporated unique molecular identifiers. TCRdb re-called the PCR reads with MiXCR, one entry per CDR3 protein. The sample lists 450,000 to 600,000 distinct CDR3 sequences, 10% to 15% occurring once. The CDR3 has 17 amino acids. Trimming shortened V by 1 base and J by 0 bases, and 13 bases separated the two germline ends. In germline, CDR1 is LGHDT, CDR2 YNNKEL (reference sequence). This rearrangement joins TRBV3-1 to TRBJ1-5, with D perhaps TRBD1 (6 bases). The specimen was PBMCs, mostly from graft donor cells, collected 360 days after TCRalphabeta/CD19-depleted stem cell transplant. The source is a male patient younger than 18 who had a stem cell transplant for acute myeloid leukemia, so the T cells may come from the graft donor. DNA for the CDR3: TGTGCCAGCAGCCAAGGGGCAGGGGCTTATAGCAATCAGCCCCAGCATTTT. Translating gives CASSQGAGAYSNQPQHF.